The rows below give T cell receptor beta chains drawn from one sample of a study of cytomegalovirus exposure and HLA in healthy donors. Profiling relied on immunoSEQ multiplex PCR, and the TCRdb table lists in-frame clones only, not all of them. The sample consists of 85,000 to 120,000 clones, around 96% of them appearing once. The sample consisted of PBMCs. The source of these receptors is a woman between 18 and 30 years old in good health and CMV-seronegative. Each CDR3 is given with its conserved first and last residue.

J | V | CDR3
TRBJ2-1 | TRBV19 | CASSIVASGLYNEQFF
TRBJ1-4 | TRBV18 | CASFLNRGEKLFF
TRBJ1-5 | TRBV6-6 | CASSPRAGTGNQPQHF
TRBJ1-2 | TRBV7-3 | CASSQGTVGYGYTF
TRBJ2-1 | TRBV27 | CASSRYRGSPLNEQFF
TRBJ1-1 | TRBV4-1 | CASSQVGTGPNTEAFF
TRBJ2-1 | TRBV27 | CASGIPTGEQFF
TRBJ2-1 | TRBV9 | CASSLSSEGWNEQFF
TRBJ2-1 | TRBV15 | CATRWTSGGVSTSSYNEQFF
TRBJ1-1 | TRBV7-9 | CASSLAKGRAGTEAFF
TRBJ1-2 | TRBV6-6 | CASSSAHERYGYTF
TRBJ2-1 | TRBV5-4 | CASSLQEVNEQFF
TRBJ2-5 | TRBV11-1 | CASSFTSGVTGQETQYF
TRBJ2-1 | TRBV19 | CASSIRGGWSNQFF
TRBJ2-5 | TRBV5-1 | CASRSITLGETQYF
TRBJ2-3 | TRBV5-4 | CASSLVLSTDTQYF
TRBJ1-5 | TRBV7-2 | CASAGSSNQPQHF
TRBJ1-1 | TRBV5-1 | CASSLRQGNTEAFF
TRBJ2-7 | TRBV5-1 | CASSSSGISGSYEQYF
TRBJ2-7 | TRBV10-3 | CAISVGLAGGYEQYF
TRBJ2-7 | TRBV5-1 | CASSLQRESYEQYF
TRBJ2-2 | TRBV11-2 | CASPTSGNTGELFF
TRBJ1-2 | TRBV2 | CASSPSWDISNYGYTF
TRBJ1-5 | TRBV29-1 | CSVAPGGRQPQHF
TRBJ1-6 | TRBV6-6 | CASSYVGQRNSPLHF
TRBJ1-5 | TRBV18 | CASSPGGNQPQHF
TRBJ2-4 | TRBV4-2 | CASSQVVGTGEAKNIQYF
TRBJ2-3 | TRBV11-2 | CASSRLAGGLGSDTQYF
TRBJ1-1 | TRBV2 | CASRGTGIEAFF
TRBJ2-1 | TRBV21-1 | CASSDEARGNEQFF
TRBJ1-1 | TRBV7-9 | CASIGGGGNTEAFF
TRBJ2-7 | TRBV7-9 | CASSFPSGMSSYEQYF
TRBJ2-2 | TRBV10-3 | CAISVGRMNTGELFF
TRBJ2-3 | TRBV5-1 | CASSLGNRGTDTQYF
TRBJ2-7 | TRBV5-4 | CASRPDGASYEQYF
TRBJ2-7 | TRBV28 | CASSLGGTGDEQYF
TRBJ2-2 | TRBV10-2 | CASERSGNTGELFF
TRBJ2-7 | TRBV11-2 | CASSLVSEQYF
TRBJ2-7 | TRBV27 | CASSLGPTYEQYF
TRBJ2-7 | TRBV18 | CASSPIGAEQYF
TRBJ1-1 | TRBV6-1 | CASKFDRNTEAFF
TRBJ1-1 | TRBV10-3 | CAINTGGRAEAFF
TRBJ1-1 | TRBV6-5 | CASRRDTEAFF
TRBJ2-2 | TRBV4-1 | CASPLAGAGELFF
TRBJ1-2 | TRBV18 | CASSPGLGYTF
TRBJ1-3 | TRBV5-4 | CASSLDSRASGNTIYF
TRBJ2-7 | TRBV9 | CASSVGELAAYEQYF
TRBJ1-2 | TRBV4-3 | CASSRDSLYGYTF
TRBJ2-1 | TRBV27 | CASKLAGRSYNEQFF
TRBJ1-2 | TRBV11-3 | CASSPTGTGDLWDGYTF
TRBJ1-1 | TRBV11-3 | CASSLGTGLSTEAFF
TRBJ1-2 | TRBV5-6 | CASSLVPRGVTYGYTF
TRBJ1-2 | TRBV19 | CASSTKGGIYGYTF
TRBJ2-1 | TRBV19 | CASSVETSGISNEQFF
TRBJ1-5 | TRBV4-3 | CASSQVGGSNQPQHF
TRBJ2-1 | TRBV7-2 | CASSDPGLAGGRPNEQFF